The source of this TCR beta chain is a study of post-analysis software for immune sequencing data. A few counts support this clonotype. The antigen remains undetermined. The TCR beta cDNA libraries contained unique molecular identifiers. MiXCR, run by TCRdb on the PCR reads, gives a single entry per CDR3 protein. Among around 260,000 distinct CDR3 sequences listed, 30% to 45% were seen once. Germline V lookup: CDR1 SGHAT, CDR2 FQNNGV. This CDR3 is 18 amino acids long. Between the trimmed V and J ends, which lost 3 bases and 0 bases, there was a span of 17 bases. Points from the study as a whole: TRBV segments more frequent in patients than in controls numbered roughly 5 and included TRBV5-6, TRBV5-1 and TRBV20-1.

Sequencing input: blood. This sequence originates from a girl between 10 and 17 years old with multiple sclerosis. The chain employs TRBV11-2 and TRBJ2-2; D may match TRBD1 or TRBD2 (5 bases each). CDR3 DNA: TGTGCCAGCAGCTTGAGGGGCACCGCTTTAGCGAACACCGGGGAGCTGTTTTTT. It specifies CASSLRGTALANTGELFF.